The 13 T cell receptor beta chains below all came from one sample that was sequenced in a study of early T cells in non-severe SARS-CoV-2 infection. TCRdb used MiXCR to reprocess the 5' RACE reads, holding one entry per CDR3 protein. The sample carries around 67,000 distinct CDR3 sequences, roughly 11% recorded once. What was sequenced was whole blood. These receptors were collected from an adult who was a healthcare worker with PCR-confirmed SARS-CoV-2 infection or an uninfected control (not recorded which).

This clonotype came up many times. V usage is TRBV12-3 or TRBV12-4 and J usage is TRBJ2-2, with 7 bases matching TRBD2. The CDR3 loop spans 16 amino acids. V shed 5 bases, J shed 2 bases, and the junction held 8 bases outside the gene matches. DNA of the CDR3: TGTGCCAGCAGTCCCCTAAAAGCGGGAAACACCGGGGAGCTGTTTTTT. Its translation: CASSPLKAGNTGELFF.

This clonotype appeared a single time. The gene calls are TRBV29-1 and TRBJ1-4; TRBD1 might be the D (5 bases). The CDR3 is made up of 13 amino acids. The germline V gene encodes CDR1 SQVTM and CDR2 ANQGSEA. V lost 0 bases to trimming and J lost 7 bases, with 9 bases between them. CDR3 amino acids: CSVEDLGGEKLFF. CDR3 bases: TGCAGCGTTGAAGATTTGGGGGGTGAAAAACTGTTTTTT.

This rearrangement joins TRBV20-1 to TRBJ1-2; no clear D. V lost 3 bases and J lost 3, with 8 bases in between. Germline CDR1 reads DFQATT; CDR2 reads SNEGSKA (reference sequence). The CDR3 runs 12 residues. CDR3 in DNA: TGCAGTGCTAGCCTCGGCGACTATGGCTACACCTTC. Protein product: CSASLGDYGYTF.

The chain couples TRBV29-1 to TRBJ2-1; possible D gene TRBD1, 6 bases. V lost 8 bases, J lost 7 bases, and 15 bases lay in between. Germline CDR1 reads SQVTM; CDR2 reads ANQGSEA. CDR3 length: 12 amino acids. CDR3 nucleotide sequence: TGCAGCTACAGGGTTTTGACGAATGAGCAGTTCTTC. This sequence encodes CSYRVLTNEQFF.

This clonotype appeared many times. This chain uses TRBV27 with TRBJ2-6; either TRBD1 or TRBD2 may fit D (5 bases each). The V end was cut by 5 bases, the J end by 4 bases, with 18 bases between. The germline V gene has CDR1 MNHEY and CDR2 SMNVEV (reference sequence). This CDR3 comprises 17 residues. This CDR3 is CASSPRDGRRGANVLTF. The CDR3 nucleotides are TGTGCCAGCAGTCCCCGGGACGGCCGAAGGGGGGCCAACGTCCTGACTTTC.

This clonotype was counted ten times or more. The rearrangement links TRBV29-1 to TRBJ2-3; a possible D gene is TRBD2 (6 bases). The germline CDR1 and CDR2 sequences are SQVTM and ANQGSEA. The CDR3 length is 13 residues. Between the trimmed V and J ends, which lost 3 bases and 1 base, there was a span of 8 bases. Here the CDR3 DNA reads TGCAGCGTTGAGCGGGGAGGCACAGATACGCAGTATTTT. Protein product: CSVERGGTDTQYF.

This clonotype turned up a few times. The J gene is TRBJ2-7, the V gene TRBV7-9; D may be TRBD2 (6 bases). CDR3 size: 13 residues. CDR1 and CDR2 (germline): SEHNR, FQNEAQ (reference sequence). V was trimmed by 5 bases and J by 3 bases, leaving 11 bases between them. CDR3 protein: CASSTGALYEQYF. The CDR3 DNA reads TGTGCCAGCAGCACGGGAGCCCTCTACGAGCAGTACTTC.

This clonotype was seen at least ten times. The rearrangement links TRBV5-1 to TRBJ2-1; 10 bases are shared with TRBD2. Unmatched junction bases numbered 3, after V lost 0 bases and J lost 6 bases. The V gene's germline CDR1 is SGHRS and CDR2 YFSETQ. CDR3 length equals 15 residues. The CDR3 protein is CASSLARTSGNEQFF. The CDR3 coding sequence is TGCGCCAGCAGCTTGGCCCGGACTAGCGGCAATGAGCAGTTCTTC.

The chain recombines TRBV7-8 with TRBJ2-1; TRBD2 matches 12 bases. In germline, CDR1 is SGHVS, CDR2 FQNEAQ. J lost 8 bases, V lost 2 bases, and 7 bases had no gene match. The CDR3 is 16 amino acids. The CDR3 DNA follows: TGTGCCAGCAGCTTACGTCCTAGCGGGGGGGCGCATGAGCAGTTCTTC. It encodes CASSLRPSGGAHEQFF.

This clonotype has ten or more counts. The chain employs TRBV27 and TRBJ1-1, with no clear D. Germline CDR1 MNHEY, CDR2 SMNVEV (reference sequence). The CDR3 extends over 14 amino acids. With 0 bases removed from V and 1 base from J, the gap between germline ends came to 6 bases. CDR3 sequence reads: CASSLSPGNTEAFF. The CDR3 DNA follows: TGTGCCAGCAGTTTATCGCCGGGGAACACTGAAGCTTTCTTT.

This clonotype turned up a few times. The CDR3 coding sequence is TGTGCCAGCAGCTTAGGGTTGGCCCCGGGATGGGAGACCCAGTACTTC. Translated, it gives CASSLGLAPGWETQYF. The chain couples TRBV7-3 to TRBJ2-5, with a tentative D call TRBD2 (5 bases). The CDR3 has 16 residues. With 2 bases removed from V and 5 bases from J, the gap between germline ends came to 18 bases. Germline CDR1 reads SGHTA; CDR2 reads FQGTGA. The variable domain in full, with the rest retrieved from reference TRBV7-3 and TRBJ2-5, is GAGVSQTPSNKVTEKGKYVELRCDPISGHTALYWYRQSLGQGPEFLIYFQGTGAADDSGLPNDRFFAVRPEGSVSTLKIQRTERGDSAVYLCASSLGLAPGWETQYFGPGTRLLVL.

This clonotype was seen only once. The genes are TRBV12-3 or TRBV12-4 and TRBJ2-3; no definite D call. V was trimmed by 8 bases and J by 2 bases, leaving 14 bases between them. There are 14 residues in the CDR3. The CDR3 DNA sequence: TGTGCCAGCCACCCGATGGGTTTCACAGATACGCAGTATTTT. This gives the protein CASHPMGFTDTQYF.

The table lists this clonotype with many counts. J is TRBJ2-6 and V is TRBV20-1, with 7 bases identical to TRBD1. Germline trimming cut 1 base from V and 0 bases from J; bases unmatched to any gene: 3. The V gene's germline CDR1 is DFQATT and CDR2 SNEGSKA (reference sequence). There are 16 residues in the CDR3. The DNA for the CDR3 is TGCAGTGCTAGAGGCTCAGGGGGCTCTGGGGCCAACGTCCTGACTTTC. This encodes CSARGSGGSGANVLTF.